This T cell receptor beta chain is from a study of blood T cell repertoires in COVID-19 (dated by TCRdb to 2020 to 2021). With regard to the full study: The collaborator samples originated in the United States, Italy and Spain and spanned the acute and convalescent phases of COVID-19. The material from the prospective study consisted of cDNA or gDNA derived from T cells, B-cell-depleted T cells, or PBMCs. A freely available public database, intended as a resource for researchers studying the immune response to SARS-CoV-2, is where the repertoires were released. Deeply sampled blood TCRbeta repertoires from subjects exposed to, actively infected with, or recovered from COVID-19 were included in the dataset. Samples were obtained from the ongoing ImmuneRACE study (first 160 participants) and from roughly 1,300 subjects provided by 6 global collaborators. The sample metadata nearly always contained a de-identified subject ID, COVID-19 status, age in years and sex. Where HLA class I and class II types were available, the types were taken from metadata supplied by the sample provider, not from assay-based typing. The investigation overall reported the following: The amount of clinical and demographic metadata varied by source and participant and was provided uncurated.

Each collaborating institution followed its own protocols to collect whole blood in K2EDTA tubes. For TCRbeta analysis, collaborator samples were shipped as frozen whole blood, as isolated PBMCs, or as DNA extracted from either sample type. Of note for this clone: Its antigen remains undetermined. No much larger clone exists at a distance of one base, and base qualities are not known.

TCRbeta CDR3 regions were amplified from genomic DNA by means of the immunoSEQ Assay, a bias-controlled multiplex PCR. The authors' pipeline ran thus. The number of nucleated cells in each sample was estimated from the amplification of reference gene primers within the assay. To quantify the absolute abundance of each unique TCRbeta CDR3 rearrangement, sequence reads were collapsed and filtered. For each sample, productive Simpson clonality was calculated as the square root of Simpson's diversity index across productive rearrangements. TCRdb re-hosts the immuneACCESS table, in-frame sequences only. Its copies lack some clones; in the studies checked, an unresolved V gene accounts for under half of them, and the cause for the rest is not known. V, J and clone size were drawn from that table, and D and trimming were deduced from the DNA. For this sample there are under 350,000 clones; 80% to 90% appear just once. Together, the top ten hold roughly 11% of the sample.

This TCR came from a woman between 65 and 79 years old with acute or convalescent COVID-19. Sequencing input: peripheral blood.

The CDR3 has the sequence CASSPQGAVSSTEAFF. The DNA reads TGTGCCAGCTCACCGCAGGGGGCGGTTAGCAGCACTGAAGCTTTCTTT. The rearranged chain carries TRBV18 and TRBJ1-1; TRBD1 aligns with 8 central bases. The CDR3 measures 16 amino acids from cysteine to phenylalanine. Only the CDR3 DNA stays, 48 bases, in frame from base 1. The germline V gene supplies CDR1 KGHSH and CDR2 LQKENI. Trimmed from V: 3 bases; trimmed from J: 4 bases; junction bases lacking a gene match: 10.